This T cell receptor beta chain is from a study of OX40 agonist ivuxolimab in advanced cancers. About the research overall: Every patient in dose escalation had hepatocellular carcinoma, melanoma, renal cell or head and neck cancer. Study-wide findings and caveats: The study did not work out the antigen specificity of the expanded peripheral T cells.

Sampling of blood occurred at baseline, cycle 4 day 1, and cycle 7 day 1. A word on this clone: The antigen is unknown.

TCRdb's table, derived via immunoSEQ multiplex PCR, lists solely in-frame clones and lacks some. The repertoire holds over 80,000 clones, with approximately 90% as singletons. The V and J ends lost 2 bases and 6 bases, in that order; junction bases with no gene match: 13. The germline V gene has CDR1 SGHTA and CDR2 FQGNSA. This CDR3 is 18 amino acids long. This sequence originates from an adult with an advanced solid tumor such as melanoma, head and neck, liver or kidney cancer. The sequencing here drew on CD4+ or CD8+ T cells sorted from blood, taken in a trial of the OX40 agonist ivuxolimab. The chain has TRBV7-2 and TRBJ2-1; 10 bases are a match to TRBD2. The CDR3 sequence is CASSLIQVGAGGPNEQFF. CDR3 bases: TGTGCCAGCAGCTTAATTCAGGTCGGAGCGGGAGGGCCCAATGAGCAGTTCTTC.